The text below deals with one T cell receptor (beta chain). The authors' processing: Amplification of reference gene primers was used by the study to estimate nucleated cell counts. Using immunoSEQ multiplex PCR, the repertoire was profiled, and TCRdb retains in-frame clones only, with some absent. V, J and clone size reflect that table, while D and trimming were determined from the DNA. The sample contains 250,000 or so clones, 75% to 85% of which appear only once. Germline-derived CDR1 and CDR2 are SEHNR and FQNEAQ (reference sequence). V was pared by 2 bases and J by 1 base, with 8 bases between. The length of the CDR3 is 14 residues. This entry is derived from a study of blood T cell repertoires in COVID-19. Across the study: Donors in the United States, Italy and Spain gave samples during acute or convalescent COVID-19. In each case, the material was cDNA or gDNA derived from T cells, B-cell-depleted T cells, or PBMCs.

This receptor was taken from a woman aged 70 to 79 with acute or convalescent COVID-19. The chain uses TRBV7-9 and TRBJ1-1; D unclear. Input material: peripheral blood. As DNA, the CDR3 is TGTGCCAGCAGCTTAAAAGACACGAACACTGAAGCTTTCTTT. As protein: CASSLKDTNTEAFF.